Shown below are 29 T cell receptor beta chains from a single sample sequenced in a study of neoadjuvant anti-PD-1 for oral cavity cancer. The assay was immunoSEQ multiplex PCR, and TCRdb's table has in-frame clones only and misses some. Among 14,000 or so clones listed, about 76% were seen once. The sample's time point: after neoadjuvant nivolumab, at surgical resection. Sequenced here: PBMCs, sampled after nivolumab (anti-PD-1) treatment. These receptors originate from a person aged 35-80 years with oral cavity squamous cell carcinoma.

This chain links TRBV7-2 with TRBJ2-7; 7 bases are a match to TRBD1. CDR1 and CDR2 from the germline V gene are SGHTA and FQGNSA. V shed 4 bases and J 4 bases; nucleotides not matched to a gene: 7. This CDR3 is 14 amino acids long. DNA for the CDR3: TGTGCCAGCAGCTCCCCCCGACAGGGTTACGAGCAGTACTTC. Translated, it gives CASSSPRQGYEQYF.

This clone has more than one count but fewer than ten. The V and J genes are TRBV15 and TRBJ2-1, with 8 bases fitting TRBD2. V was pared by 5 bases and J by 4 bases, with 7 bases of the junction left unmatched. CDR3 length: 15 amino acids. CDR1 LNHNV and CDR2 YYDKDF come from the germline V gene (reference sequence). The CDR3 is CATSYSGETYNEQFF. CDR3 nucleotides: TGTGCCACCAGCTATAGCGGGGAGACGTACAATGAGCAGTTCTTC.

This chain uses TRBV28 with TRBJ1-1; 12 bases are shared with TRBD1. The junction had 9 bases not matched to a gene; V was cut back by 3 bases and J by 10 bases. The CDR3 consists of 15 residues. Germline CDR1 and CDR2: MDHEN and SYDVKM. Here the CDR3 reads CASSLRGQGANSAFF. The CDR3 DNA sequence: TGTGCCAGCAGTTTGAGGGGACAGGGGGCCAACTCAGCTTTCTTT.

The genes are TRBV30 and TRBJ1-4; D perhaps matches TRBD1 (5 bases). Germline loops: CDR1 GTSNPN, CDR2 SVGIG (reference sequence). V lost 3 bases to trimming and J lost 7 bases, with 9 bases between them. This CDR3 comprises 12 residues. Here the CDR3 DNA reads TGTGCCTGGAGCGCAGGGTTTGAAAAACTGTTTTTT. Translation: CAWSAGFEKLFF.

The chain carries TRBV5-4 and TRBJ2-5, with 8 bases fitting TRBD2. CDR3 size: 15 residues. Germline assignment: CDR1 SGHNT and CDR2 YYREEE (reference sequence). V shed 0 bases, J shed 5 bases, and the junction held 6 bases outside the gene matches. As DNA, the CDR3 is TGTGCCAGCAGCTTGGGGACTAGCCTCGGGGAGACCCAGTACTTC. It is translated as CASSLGTSLGETQYF.

The CDR3 protein is CASSLATGQGSQKLFF. The CDR3 DNA follows: TGTGCCAGCAGCCTCGCTACGGGACAGGGGTCCCAAAAACTGTTTTTT. This chain links TRBV7-9 with TRBJ1-4; 10 nucleotides line up with TRBD1. The CDR3 has 16 amino acids. CDR1 is SEHNR, CDR2 FQNEAQ, per germline (reference sequence). Trimming removed 5 bases from V and 9 bases from J; junction bases left unmatched: 12.

This chain links TRBV7-8 with TRBJ2-7; D may be TRBD2 (6 bases). The germline V gene has CDR1 SGHVS and CDR2 FQNEAQ. V was pared by 3 bases and J by 0 bases, with 15 bases between. CDR3 length equals 16 residues. Here the CDR3 reads CASSLNVGGPSYEQYF. CDR3 sequence (DNA): TGTGCCAGCAGCTTGAACGTGGGGGGTCCCTCCTACGAGCAGTACTTC.

The genes are TRBV4-2 and TRBJ2-5; no clear D. The CDR3 has 15 amino acids. Germline V gene sequence: CDR1 LGHNA, CDR2 YNFKEQ. V lost 0 bases and J lost 0, with 8 bases in between. CDR3 nucleotide sequence: TGTGCCAGCAGCCAAGATCCCCATGACCAAGAGACCCAGTACTTC. Translation: CASSQDPHDQETQYF.

The chain recombines TRBV7-9 with TRBJ2-1; 7 nucleotides line up with TRBD1. The germline V gene has CDR1 SEHNR and CDR2 FQNEAQ (reference sequence). V trimming: 1 base; J trimming: 9 bases; junction bases outside the gene matches: 3. The CDR3 covers 13 residues. CDR3 protein: CASSLVSGGEQFF. Written as DNA, the CDR3 is TGTGCCAGCAGCTTAGTATCAGGGGGTGAGCAGTTCTTC.

V is TRBV28 and J is TRBJ1-5, with 9 bases identical to TRBD1. The V and J ends lost 6 bases and 7 bases, in that order; junction bases with no gene match: 10. This CDR3 has 15 residues. Germline CDR1 is MDHEN and CDR2 is SYDVKM. CDR3 in amino acids: CASSATGGLGQPQHF. In nucleotides, the CDR3 is TGTGCCAGCAGCGCTACAGGGGGCTTAGGCCAGCCCCAGCATTTT.

The chain couples TRBV9 to TRBJ2-7, with 13 positions matching TRBD2. V lost 4 bases, J lost 5 bases, and 9 bases stayed unmatched. Germline V gene sequence: CDR1 SGDLS, CDR2 YYNGEE. The CDR3 loop spans 16 amino acids. The CDR3: CASSPRTSGSVNEQYF. The CDR3 DNA sequence: TGTGCCAGCAGCCCCCGGACTAGCGGGAGTGTGAACGAGCAGTACTTC.

This clone was counted between two and nine times. The chain carries TRBV30 and TRBJ1-2; 9 bases are a match to TRBD1. CDR3 length equals 17 residues. Unmatched junction bases numbered 18, after V lost 4 bases and J lost 6 bases. The germline CDR1 and CDR2 sequences are GTSNPN and SVGIG (reference sequence). The CDR3 bases are TGTGCCTGGAAGGATACCGGGACAGGGCCTGGAAGAGATGGCTACACCTTC. It yields the protein CAWKDTGTGPGRDGYTF.

The gene calls are TRBV4-1 and TRBJ2-3; no firm D call. The CDR3 length is 14 residues. Per germline, CDR1 MGHRA and CDR2 YSYEKL. V lost 6 bases, J lost 1 base, and 11 bases lay in between. CDR3 protein: CASRDIRGTDTQYF. CDR3 coding DNA: TGCGCCAGCAGAGATATTCGGGGCACAGATACGCAGTATTTT.

This clone has a single count. The rearrangement links TRBV25-1 to TRBJ2-3; no definite D call. The CDR3 contains 17 residues. The germline V gene encodes CDR1 MGHDK and CDR2 SYGVNS. V shed 8 bases and J shed 0 bases, with 21 bases lying between them. The CDR3 is CASSFSRSLLSTDTQYF. CDR3 DNA sequence: TGTGCCAGCTCCTTTAGCAGGTCTCTCCTTAGCACAGATACGCAGTATTTT.

The chain carries TRBV6-6 and TRBJ1-4; maybe TRBD1 (5 bases). V gave up 6 bases and J gave up 5 bases, with 16 bases separating them. CDR3 length equals 15 residues. In germline, CDR1 is MNHNY, CDR2 SVGAGI (reference sequence). The CDR3 here is CASRGSGQGNEKLFF. As DNA, the CDR3 is TGTGCCAGCAGGGGGAGCGGTCAGGGAAATGAAAAACTGTTTTTT.

This clone was counted once. The chain couples TRBV30 to TRBJ2-5, with unresolved D. The germline V gene encodes CDR1 GTSNPN and CDR2 SVGIG (reference sequence). V was clipped by 0 bases and J by 4 bases, with 9 bases between them. CDR3 length: 13 residues. The CDR3 bases are TGTGCCTGGAGTGTGTCCTGGGGAGAGACCCAGTACTTC. This encodes CAWSVSWGETQYF.

V usage is TRBV2 and J usage is TRBJ2-5; TRBD1 is a possible D gene (6 bases). The V gene's germline CDR1 is SNHLY and CDR2 FYNNEI. The CDR3 is made up of 15 amino acids. Trimming pared 5 bases from V and 2 bases from J, leaving 15 bases between. CDR3 region: CASSRRTDLQETQYF. The CDR3 nucleotides read TGTGCCAGCAGTAGGCGGACAGACTTGCAAGAGACCCAGTACTTC.

The CDR3 is CSGDTNTEAFF. CDR3 bases: TGCAGTGGGGACACGAACACTGAAGCTTTCTTT. The chain links TRBV20-1 to TRBJ1-1; TRBD1 might be the D (6 bases). The V gene's germline CDR1 is DFQATT and CDR2 SNEGSKA (reference sequence). The CDR3 runs to 11 residues. The V and J ends lost 7 bases and 1 base respectively, with 7 bases between them.

The chain combines TRBV6-5 with TRBJ2-6, with TRBD1 as a possible D gene (5 bases). The V and J ends lost 0 bases and 2 bases respectively, with 5 bases between them. This CDR3 is 15 amino acids long. Germline loops: CDR1 MNHEY, CDR2 SVGAGI. For the CDR3, the DNA is TGTGCCAGCAGTTACTCAGGGGCTGGGGCCAACGTCCTGACTTTC. Its protein is CASSYSGAGANVLTF.

This chain connects TRBV5-5 to TRBJ2-7, with D possibly being TRBD1 (5 bases). Trimming left V 4 bases short and J 5 bases short, with 16 bases between. There are 14 residues in the CDR3. Germline CDR1 is SGHKS and CDR2 is YYEKEE (reference sequence). CDR3 region: CASSGMRTRDEQYF. The CDR3 DNA sequence: TGTGCCAGCAGCGGCATGCGGACACGCGACGAGCAGTACTTC.

CDR3 in amino acids: CAWSDPRTVTEKLFF. The CDR3 DNA sequence: TGTGCCTGGAGTGACCCCCGGACAGTAACTGAAAAACTGTTTTTT. This chain uses TRBV30 with TRBJ1-4; D may be TRBD1 (6 bases). The length of the CDR3 is 15 residues. Germline CDR1 is GTSNPN and CDR2 is SVGIG (reference sequence). V was clipped by 1 base and J by 7 bases, with 16 bases between them.

This clone was detected once. V gene TRBV4-1 combines with J gene TRBJ2-3; 7 bases fit TRBD1. This CDR3 comprises 14 residues. The germline V gene has CDR1 MGHRA and CDR2 YSYEKL. Unmatched junction bases numbered 4, after V lost 4 bases and J lost 3 bases. The CDR3: CASSRTGETDTQYF. The DNA for the CDR3 is TGCGCCAGCAGCCGCACAGGGGAAACAGATACGCAGTATTTT.

The chain is built from TRBV10-3 and TRBJ2-2; TRBD2 matches at 12 bases. Germline V gene sequence: CDR1 ENHRY, CDR2 SYGVKD. J was trimmed by 5 bases and V by 6 bases; bases with no gene match: 7. The CDR3 is 16 amino acids. The CDR3 bases are TGTGCCATCAGCGAGAGACTAGCGGGAGAGACCGGGGAGCTGTTTTTT. As protein: CAISERLAGETGELFF.

This clone was recorded only once. V usage is TRBV5-1 and J usage is TRBJ2-1; TRBD2 matches at 8 bases. In germline, CDR1 is SGHRS, CDR2 YFSETQ. The CDR3 runs to 13 residues. V dropped 2 bases and J dropped 9; count of bases not matched to a gene: 4. The CDR3 region has the DNA TGCGCCAGCAGCTTAGCGGGAGTATCTGAGCAGTTCTTC. Translated: CASSLAGVSEQFF.

In its sample, this clone was seen once. The rearrangement joins TRBV7-2 to TRBJ2-5; D not certain. The V gene lost 4 bases and the J gene lost 2 bases, with 8 bases spanning the gap. The CDR3 consists of 13 residues. Germline CDR1 and CDR2: SGHTA and FQGNSA. The CDR3 is CASSSTRQETQYF. CDR3 DNA sequence: TGTGCCAGCAGCTCGACACGTCAAGAGACCCAGTACTTC.

The chain combines TRBV7-8 with TRBJ1-4; TRBD1 might be the D (6 bases). V was cut by 5 bases and J by 4 bases, with 17 bases left in between. This CDR3 contains 16 residues. Germline V gene data show CDR1 as SGHVS and CDR2 as FQNEAQ. For the CDR3, the DNA is TGTGCCAGCAGCCAGGCCACAGGGCTGCTTAATGAAAAACTGTTTTTT. Translated: CASSQATGLLNEKLFF.

J is TRBJ2-7 and V is TRBV6-4; 9 bases line up with TRBD2. Germline-derived CDR1 and CDR2 are MRHNA and SNTAGT. V lost 0 bases and J lost 5; bases outside the gene matches: 5. The CDR3 sequence is 15 residues long. The CDR3 nucleotides are TGTGCCAGCAGTGACTCTGAGACTAGCGGTGACGAGCAGTACTTC. Protein sequence: CASSDSETSGDEQYF.

V gene TRBV5-6 combines with J gene TRBJ1-1, with a possible D match to TRBD1 (5 bases). V shed 0 bases and J shed 4 bases, with 19 bases lying between them. CDR1 and CDR2 from the germline V gene are SGHDT and YYEEEE. The CDR3 sequence is 17 residues long. The CDR3 DNA reads as TGTGCCAGCAGCTTGGCACCATGGGGGGGGTTGTCCACTGAAGCTTTCTTT. It is translated as CASSLAPWGGLSTEAFF.

The chain couples TRBV6-5 to TRBJ1-5; D gene ambiguous. Germline values: CDR1 MNHEY, CDR2 SVGAGI. V was pared by 4 bases and J by 4 bases, with 8 bases between. The CDR3 is 13 residues long. CDR3 in amino acids: CASSWNGNQPQHF. The CDR3 nucleotides are TGTGCCAGCAGTTGGAACGGGAATCAGCCCCAGCATTTT.